The next 2 T cell receptor beta chains were all read from a single sample in a study of CD8 T cells in Susac syndrome. RNA, at about 0.45 to 1 ug, was reverse transcribed with random hexamers. TCRdb called the immunoSEQ multiplex PCR reads again in MiXCR, with one record for every CDR3 protein. This sample carries roughly 80,000 distinct CDR3 sequences, roughly 94% of them seen once, and the ten largest clones take approximately 0.26%. Material: CD8+ T cells from PBMCs. These receptors were collected from a human donor in good health.

CDR3 amino acids: CASSPGTIITDTQYF. In DNA form, the CDR3 reads TGTGCCAGCAGCCCCGGGACGATAATCACAGATACGCAGTATTTT. J is TRBJ2-3 and V is TRBV7-6, with D perhaps being TRBD1 or TRBD2 (5 bases each). Between the trimmed V and J ends, which lost 5 bases and 2 bases, there was a span of 14 bases. Germline loops: CDR1 SGHVS, CDR2 FNYEAQ. The CDR3 is 15 residues long.

This rearrangement joins TRBV6-2 or TRBV6-3 to TRBJ2-7, with D tentatively TRBD1 (6 bases). V was trimmed by 7 bases and J by 3 bases, leaving 10 bases between them. The CDR3 extends over 12 amino acids. Germline assignment: CDR1 MNHEY and CDR2 SVGEGT. For the CDR3, the DNA is TGTGCCAGCACCATGACAGGCTACGAGCAGTACTTC. Encoded protein: CASTMTGYEQYF.